The 17 T cell receptor beta chains in this list originate from one sample, sequenced in a study of Ad26.COV2.S vaccination and SARS-CoV-2 variants. Data came from immunoSEQ multiplex PCR; TCRdb stores just in-frame clones and leaves some out. The top ten hold 2% to 2.5% of the sample, which has some 340,000 clones, around four fifths seen once. Treatment: approximately 18 received Ad26.COV2.S at low or high dose, single or two shots; five or six received placebo; per-sample allocation not given. The study sampled participants on day 63 after the first vaccine or placebo injection. This sample comprised peripheral blood, obtained in a trial of Ad26.COV2.S vaccine versus placebo. The receptors were gathered from a person between 18 and 60 years old who received the Ad26.COV2.S COVID-19 vaccine or a placebo.

The chain links TRBV6-1 to TRBJ2-3; 12 bases map to TRBD2. With 4 bases clipped from V and 6 bases from J, the junction kept 8 bases outside the gene matches. CDR1 MNHNS and CDR2 SASEGT come from the germline V gene. CDR3 length: 16 residues. In nucleotides, the CDR3 is TGTGCCAGCAGTGTGACTAGCGGGGGCACTGGGGATACGCAGTATTTT. It encodes CASSVTSGGTGDTQYF.

The V gene is TRBV4-2, the J gene TRBJ2-5; no definite D call. V was cut by 0 bases and J by 3 bases, with 11 bases left in between. CDR1 is LGHNA and CDR2 is YNFKEQ in the germline V gene. The CDR3 has 15 residues. The CDR3, as DNA: TGTGCCAGCAGCCAAGAGTCGCTAGGCAAAGAGACCCAGTACTTC. Translated, it gives CASSQESLGKETQYF.

This chain joins TRBV5-1 and TRBJ2-2, with D possibly TRBD1 on 5 matching bases. Germline CDR1 reads SGHRS; CDR2 reads YFSETQ. Trimming took 6 bases from V and 0 from J, leaving 9 bases between them. The CDR3 totals 14 residues. CDR3: CASTEQANTGELFF. The CDR3 DNA reads TGCGCCAGCACCGAACAGGCGAACACCGGGGAGCTGTTTTTT.

The J gene is TRBJ1-2, the V gene TRBV6-1, with D possibly TRBD1 on 5 matching bases. CDR1 MNHNS and CDR2 SASEGT come from the germline V gene. V lost 6 bases and J 3 bases, leaving 20 bases between the germline ends. This CDR3 contains 16 residues. CDR3 nucleotides: TGTGCCAGCAGCGAATCAGGGCGGGCGATGGACTATGGCTACACCTTC. This codes for CASSESGRAMDYGYTF.

This chain links TRBV2 with TRBJ1-1; possibly TRBD1 for D (5 bases). CDR1 and CDR2 from the germline V gene are SNHLY and FYNNEI. The CDR3 sequence is 14 residues long. The V and J ends lost 0 bases and 5 bases respectively, with 10 bases between them. Here the CDR3 DNA reads TGTGCCAGCAGTGAAGCTGGGGGGATGACTGAAGCTTTCTTT. It codes for CASSEAGGMTEAFF.

CDR3 nucleotides: TGTGCCAGCAGTTATATGGGAGGGGAATTTTCCTACGAGCAGTACTTC. As protein: CASSYMGGEFSYEQYF. The V and J genes are TRBV28 and TRBJ2-7, with 7 bases identical to TRBD2. The J segment lost 1 base and the V segment lost 4 bases, leaving 10 bases of the junction unmatched. The length of the CDR3 is 16 residues. Germline CDR1 MDHEN, CDR2 SYDVKM.

Worth noting for this clone: Other DNA sequences in this specimen translate into the identical CDR3. The DNA of the CDR3 is TGTGCCAGCAGTTACAGGGGTGGCGAAAAACTGTTTTTT. It codes for CASSYRGGEKLFF. This chain joins TRBV6-6 and TRBJ1-4; TRBD1 might be the D (5 bases). This CDR3 spans 13 amino acids. V was pared by 2 bases and J by 8 bases, with 9 bases between. CDR1 is MNHNY and CDR2 is SVGAGI in the germline V gene (reference sequence).

The chain uses TRBV28 and TRBJ1-4; 9 nucleotides agree with TRBD1. Looked up from germline, CDR1 is MDHEN and CDR2 is SYDVKM. The CDR3 length is 15 residues. Germline trimming cut 6 bases from V and 4 bases from J; bases unmatched to any gene: 6. The CDR3: CASRYGTGRNEKLFF. The DNA for the CDR3 is TGTGCCAGCAGATACGGGACAGGGCGTAATGAAAAACTGTTTTTT.

In its sample, this clone was seen once. The chain carries TRBV15 and TRBJ2-5; D possibly matches TRBD1 or TRBD2 (5 bases each). Trimming stripped 2 bases from V and 6 bases from J, with 28 bases between. This CDR3 is 19 amino acids long. Germline V gives CDR1 LNHNV, CDR2 YYDKDF (reference sequence). CDR3 nucleotides: TGTGCCACCAGCAGATCGCCGAGGGGTGCTGGTATAGCCAGAAAGACCCAGTACTTC. Protein sequence: CATSRSPRGAGIARKTQYF. The full variable domain, its missing parts supplied by reference TRBV15 and TRBJ2-5, is DAMVIQNPRYQVTQFGKPVTLSCSQTLNHNVMYWYQQKSSQAPKLLFHYYDKDFNNEADTPDNFQSRRPNTSFCFLDIRSPGLGDTAMYLCATSRSPRGAGIARKTQYFGPGTRLLVL.

CDR3 amino acids: CASSFLAGDTQYF. The CDR3 DNA follows: TGTGCCAGCAGTTTTCTAGCGGGGGATACGCAGTATTTT. The rearrangement joins TRBV27 to TRBJ2-3, with TRBD2 matching 9 bases. The germline V gene has CDR1 MNHEY and CDR2 SMNVEV (reference sequence). The CDR3 is made up of 13 amino acids. The V gene end was trimmed by 3 bases and the J gene end by 6 bases; junction bases not matched to a gene: 1.

A note on this clone: Within the sample, other DNA sequences also encode this same CDR3. The genes are TRBV5-1 and TRBJ1-1, with 7 bases matching TRBD1. This CDR3 comprises 14 residues. The trim removed 2 bases at V and 5 bases at J, leaving 6 bases unmatched. From germline, CDR1 is SGHRS and CDR2 YFSETQ. The DNA of the CDR3 is TGCGCCAGCAGCTTAGGGGGCGTAGGGACTGAAGCTTTCTTT. Translated, it gives CASSLGGVGTEAFF.

The rearrangement links TRBV12-5 to TRBJ2-7, with 8 bases matching TRBD1. The CDR3 is 15 amino acids. Germline V gene data show CDR1 as LGHNT and CDR2 as FRNRAP. J gave up 4 bases and V 0 bases, and 5 bases lay outside the gene matches. CDR3 loop: CASGLVTGGMYEQYF. The CDR3 bases are TGTGCTAGTGGTTTGGTTACAGGGGGTATGTACGAGCAGTACTTC. Based on the CDR3 plus reference TRBV12-5 and TRBJ2-7, the full variable domain is DARVTQTPRHKVTEMGQEVTMRCQPILGHNTVFWYRQTMMQGLELLAYFRNRAPLDDSGMPKDRFSAEMPDATLATLKIQPSEPRDSAVYFCASGLVTGGMYEQYFGPGTRLTVT.

The chain joins TRBV7-9 to TRBJ1-2; perhaps TRBD1 as D (6 bases). Germline CDR1 SEHNR, CDR2 FQNEAQ (reference sequence). The CDR3 extends over 15 amino acids. The ends were cut back, 4 bases at V and 0 bases at J, with 12 bases in the middle. The CDR3 sequence is CASSSPTGTNYGYTF. CDR3 DNA: TGTGCCAGCAGCTCCCCTACAGGGACTAACTATGGCTACACCTTC.

This clone was seen a single time. The J gene is TRBJ1-1, the V gene TRBV9; D unclear. The CDR3 contains 14 residues. V was cut by 4 bases and J by 2 bases, with 12 bases left in between. CDR1 and CDR2 (germline): SGDLS, YYNGEE. DNA of the CDR3: TGTGCCAGCAGCTTCCAGGTGGGTAACACTGAAGCTTTCTTT. Protein product: CASSFQVGNTEAFF.

The rearrangement joins TRBV6-5 to TRBJ1-1; D possibly corresponds to TRBD1 (5 bases). Trimming took off 6 bases at V and 5 bases at J, with 16 bases between the two ends. The CDR3 has 14 amino acids. Germline loops: CDR1 MNHEY, CDR2 SVGAGI. CDR3 sequence: CASSTGGGETEAFF. In DNA, the CDR3 is TGTGCCAGCAGCACGGGAGGAGGGGAGACTGAAGCTTTCTTT.

The V and J genes are TRBV5-1 and TRBJ2-5; D is possibly TRBD1 (5 bases). This CDR3 comprises 15 residues. Trimming removed 4 bases at V and 4 bases at J, with 17 bases between. The germline V gene has CDR1 SGHRS and CDR2 YFSETQ. The CDR3 spells CASSAFLDSPETQYF. Written as DNA, the CDR3 is TGCGCCAGCAGCGCCTTCTTAGACAGTCCAGAGACCCAGTACTTC.

J is TRBJ2-2 and V is TRBV15; tentatively, D is TRBD1 (6 bases). Trimming stripped 2 bases from V and 9 bases from J, with 13 bases between. CDR1 and CDR2 from the germline V gene are LNHNV and YYDKDF (reference sequence). This CDR3 spans 14 amino acids. CDR3 amino acids: CATSRNRVLRELFF. The DNA for the CDR3 is TGTGCCACCAGCAGAAACAGGGTTCTCCGGGAGCTGTTTTTT. The variable domain in full, with the rest retrieved from reference TRBV15 and TRBJ2-2, is DAMVIQNPRYQVTQFGKPVTLSCSQTLNHNVMYWYQQKSSQAPKLLFHYYDKDFNNEADTPDNFQSRRPNTSFCFLDIRSPGLGDTAMYLCATSRNRVLRELFFGEGSRLTVL.